This entry concerns a single TCR beta chain. This sample was taken from a study of OX40 agonist ivuxolimab in advanced cancers. The CDR3 consists of 12 residues. V gave up 3 bases and J gave up 12 bases, with 15 bases separating them. Germline V lookup: CDR1 MRHNA, CDR2 SNTAGT. Measured with immunoSEQ multiplex PCR; TCRdb has only the in-frame clones, and not every one. Of approximately 80,000 clones listed, over 80% are singletons. At cycle 4 day 1, cycle 7 day 1, and baseline, blood was sampled. This chain uses TRBV6-4 with TRBJ2-7; no clear D. This clonotype originated in an adult with an advanced solid tumor such as melanoma, head and neck, liver or kidney cancer. The sequencing used CD4+ or CD8+ T cells sorted from blood, collected in a trial of the OX40 agonist ivuxolimab. DNA of the CDR3: TGTGCCAGCAGTGATGACTCAATCCCCCCGTACTTC. This gives the protein CASSDDSIPPYF.